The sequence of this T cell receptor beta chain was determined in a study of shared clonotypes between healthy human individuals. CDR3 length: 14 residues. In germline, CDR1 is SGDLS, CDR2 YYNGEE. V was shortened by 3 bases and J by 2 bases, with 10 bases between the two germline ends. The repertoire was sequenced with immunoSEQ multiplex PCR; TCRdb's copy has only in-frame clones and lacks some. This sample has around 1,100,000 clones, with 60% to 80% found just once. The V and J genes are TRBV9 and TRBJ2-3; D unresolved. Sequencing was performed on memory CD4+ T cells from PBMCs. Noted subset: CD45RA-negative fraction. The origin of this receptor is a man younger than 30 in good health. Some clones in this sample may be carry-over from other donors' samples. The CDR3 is CASSANRFTDTQYF. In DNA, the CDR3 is TGTGCCAGCAGCGCCAATCGGTTCACAGATACGCAGTATTTT.